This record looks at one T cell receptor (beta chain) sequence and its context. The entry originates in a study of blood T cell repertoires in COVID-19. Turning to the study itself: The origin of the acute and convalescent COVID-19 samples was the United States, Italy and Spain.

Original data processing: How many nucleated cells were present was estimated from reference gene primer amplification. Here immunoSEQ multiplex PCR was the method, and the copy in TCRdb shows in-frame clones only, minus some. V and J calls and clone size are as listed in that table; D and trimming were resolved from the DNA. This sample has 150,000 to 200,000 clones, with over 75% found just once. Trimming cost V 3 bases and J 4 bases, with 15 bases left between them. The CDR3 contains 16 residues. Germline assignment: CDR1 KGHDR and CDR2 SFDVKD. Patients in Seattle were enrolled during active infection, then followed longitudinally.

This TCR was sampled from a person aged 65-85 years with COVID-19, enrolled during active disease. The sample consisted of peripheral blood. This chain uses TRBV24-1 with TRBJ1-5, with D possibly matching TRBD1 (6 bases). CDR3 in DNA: TGTGCCACCAGTGATGGACACGGGGGGGCTAATCAGCCCCAGCATTTT. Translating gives CATSDGHGGANQPQHF.